This T cell receptor beta chain comes out of a study of identical twins. General study findings and limits: Weaker excess twin sharing was observed in beta out-of-frame sequences. Models underestimated how often monozygotic twins shared out-of-frame TCR alpha. Zero-insertion results could be subject to partial confounding by invariant MAIT and iNKT cells. Cord blood beta clonotypes that were abundant carried fewer insertions, and memory repertoires showed no such trend.

Germline-derived CDR1 and CDR2 are SGHRS and YFSETQ. CDR3 length: 15 residues. TCRdb reanalysed the 5' RACE reads using MiXCR and keeps one entry per CDR3 protein. The table shows under 1 million distinct CDR3 sequences, with roughly 12% occurring only once. This clonotype was counted ten times or more. Its antigen is undetermined. A junction boundary mismatches the germline segment, possibly from a read error. The data also belong to a second study, concerning yellow fever vaccine responses in identical twins.

V usage is TRBV5-1 and J usage is TRBJ2-6; D gene ambiguous. This TCR derives from a woman aged 18-29 years in good health. The sequenced material came from PBMCs. CDR3: CASSLGYSGANVLTF. The CDR3 region has the DNA TGTGCCAGCAGCCTAGGGTACTCTGGGGCCAACGTCCTGACTTTC.